The text below deals with one T cell receptor beta chain. Its target is not known. PCR amplification relied on 60 Vbeta primers (plus 13 Jbeta primers). Data came from immunoSEQ multiplex PCR; TCRdb stores just in-frame clones and leaves some out. The sample includes 70,000 to 85,000 clones, 62% of them seen just once. V shed 3 bases and J shed 1 base, with 13 bases lying between them. The V gene's germline CDR1 is SGHTA and CDR2 FQGTGA. This CDR3 has 16 residues. This specimen comes from a study of cytomegalovirus exposure and HLA in healthy donors. Whole-study results and caveats: A cluster of highly shared sequence variants was likely a sequencing artifact. Many donors carried some public TCRs, although rarity characterized most TCR sequences. A prior analysis recorded that most TCR beta V segments were productive about 87% or about 30% of the time.

The sequence came from a male donor in good health and CMV-seropositive. Sequencing used PBMCs. This chain joins TRBV7-3 and TRBJ2-1; TRBD2 is a possible D gene (6 bases). CDR3 in amino acids: CASSLEGLQSYNEQFF. DNA for the CDR3: TGTGCCAGCAGCTTGGAGGGACTTCAGTCCTACAATGAGCAGTTCTTC.